This paragraph reports one TCR beta chain. The antigen is undetermined. Some clones are missing from TCRdb's copy, which holds only in-frame ones; the method was immunoSEQ multiplex PCR. The sample has about 27,000 clones; 74% are singletons. The sample originates from a study of STAT5B mutations in CD4+ large granular lymphocyte leukemia. Germline CDR1 is MNHEY and CDR2 is SMNVEV (reference sequence). This CDR3 spans 15 amino acids. Trimming took 6 bases from V and 2 from J; bases not matched to a gene: 7. Study outcomes and limitations: Main leukemic clonotypes were patient-specific, but under 30% appeared at low frequency elsewhere. The CD4+ versus CD8+ T-LGLL clonality difference may reflect limited sample size. Without putative leukemic clones, patient CD4-sorted repertoires remained more clonal than healthy CD4+ repertoires.

The chain joins TRBV27 to TRBJ2-7, with 10 bases fitting TRBD1. The sample taken for sequencing was CD4+ T cells from blood buffy coats. The TCR comes from a human donor in good health. The CDR3 protein is CASRSLGTGAYEQYF. The DNA for the CDR3 is TGTGCCAGCAGGTCTCTCGGGACAGGGGCCTACGAGCAGTACTTC.